This is a list of T cell receptor beta chains from one sample in a study of vaccination effects on CD4 cells after COVID-19. The antigens for these receptors are not known. Generated by immunoSEQ multiplex PCR, the TCRdb table keeps only in-frame clones and is missing some. The table lists tens of thousands of clones, roughly 73% of them singletons. The sample was CD4+ T cells from PBMCs cultured without peptide, taken after COVID-19 vaccination. The receptors here all came from a human donor who received a COVID-19 vaccine. Both conserved end residues are part of each CDR3. The D gene is left open where the match is weak. A clone size is listed for some rows: how often the clone was seen (once, few, many), or a class if it is expanded.

TRBJ2-4	.	.	TRBV5-6	TGTGCCAGCAAGATAAAAAACATTCAGTACTTC	CASKIKNIQYF
TRBJ2-5	.	.	TRBV9	TGTGCCAGCAGCCCCCAGGGTGAATTCGGAGAGACCCAGTACTTC	CASSPQGEFGETQYF
TRBJ1-1	.	.	TRBV21-1	TGTGCCAGCAGCAAAGCTGTGACTATGAACACTGAAGCTTTCTTT	CASSKAVTMNTEAFF
TRBJ2-1	.	.	TRBV7-2	TGTGCCAGCAGCTTAGAAAGGAACAACAATGAGCAGTTCTTC	CASSLERNNNEQFF
TRBJ2-5	.	.	TRBV3-1/TRBV3-2	TGTGCCAGCAGCCAAGGAGCCCCCGCGAGTGGGAAGACCCAGTACTTC	CASSQGAPASGKTQYF
TRBJ2-3	.	.	TRBV5-1	TGCGCCAGCAGCTTATCAACCGCAGGCACAGATACGCAGTATTTT	CASSLSTAGTDTQYF
TRBJ2-2	few	.	TRBV2	TGTGCCAGCAGTGAAGGAAGGGGCCCCGGGGAGCTGTTTTTT	CASSEGRGPGELFF
TRBJ1-1	.	.	TRBV19	TGTGCCAGTAGTGGACCCCAGGGCCCGGGAACCGGTGAAGCTTTCTTT	CASSGPQGPGTGEAFF
TRBJ1-2	few	TRBD1	TRBV11-2	TGTGCCAGCAGCTTGAGGACAGGGAATGGCTACACCTTC	CASSLRTGNGYTF
TRBJ1-4	few	.	TRBV11-2	TGTGCCAGCAGCTTAGTAGGTGAAAAACTGTTTTTT	CASSLVGEKLFF
TRBJ2-1	.	.	TRBV18	TGTGCCAGCTCACCATCCAATGAGCAGTTCTTC	CASSPSNEQFF
TRBJ2-5	.	TRBD2	TRBV20-1	TGCAGGGTCAGCGGGGGTGAGACCCAGTACTTC	CRVSGGETQYF
TRBJ2-1	.	.	TRBV7-2	TGTGCCAGCAGCTTACAGCGGTACAATGAGCAGTTCTTC	CASSLQRYNEQFF